Included here is one T cell receptor beta chain sequence, with context. Authors' methods: Junction-only sequences without quality scores were provided by ImmunoSEQ, so filtering was different. TCRdb's table, derived via immunoSEQ multiplex PCR, lists solely in-frame clones and lacks some. V and J calls and clone size are copied from that table; D and trimming were computed from the DNA. The data show roughly 2,300,000 clones, 85% to 95% seen once. The data were obtained in a study of shared clonotypes between healthy human individuals. Across the study: Donor ages ranged 18 to 49 years: a couple of women, three men.

The germline V and J ends were trimmed by 0 bases and 2 bases, with 17 bases remaining between them. The CDR3 totals 17 residues. Germline V gene lookup returns CDR1 LGHNA and CDR2 YNFKEQ. The receptor was isolated from a young man in good health. Some clones in this sample may be carry-over from other donors' samples. The V gene is TRBV4-2, the J gene TRBJ2-7; D possibly matches TRBD1 or TRBD2 (6 bases each). Sample: naive CD4+ T cells from PBMCs. The subset: CD45RA+ positively selected. The DNA of the CDR3 is TGTGCCAGCAGCCAAGAAGGAGGAGGGGGTAGAGCCTACGAGCAGTACTTC. Protein sequence: CASSQEGGGGRAYEQYF.